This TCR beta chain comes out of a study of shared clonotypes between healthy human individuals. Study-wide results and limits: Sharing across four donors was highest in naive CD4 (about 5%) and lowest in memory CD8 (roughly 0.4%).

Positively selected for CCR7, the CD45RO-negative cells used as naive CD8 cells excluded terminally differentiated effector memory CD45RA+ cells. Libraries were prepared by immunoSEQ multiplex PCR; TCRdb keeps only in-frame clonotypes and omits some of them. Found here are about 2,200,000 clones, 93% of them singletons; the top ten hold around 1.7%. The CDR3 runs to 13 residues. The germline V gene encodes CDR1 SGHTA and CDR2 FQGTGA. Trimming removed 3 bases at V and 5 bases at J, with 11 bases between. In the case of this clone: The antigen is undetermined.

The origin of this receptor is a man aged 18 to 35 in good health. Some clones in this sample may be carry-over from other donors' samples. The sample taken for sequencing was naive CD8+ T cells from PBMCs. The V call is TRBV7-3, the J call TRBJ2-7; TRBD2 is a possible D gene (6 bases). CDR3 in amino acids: CASSFGGNHEQYF. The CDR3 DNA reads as TGTGCCAGCAGCTTCGGAGGGAACCACGAGCAGTACTTC.